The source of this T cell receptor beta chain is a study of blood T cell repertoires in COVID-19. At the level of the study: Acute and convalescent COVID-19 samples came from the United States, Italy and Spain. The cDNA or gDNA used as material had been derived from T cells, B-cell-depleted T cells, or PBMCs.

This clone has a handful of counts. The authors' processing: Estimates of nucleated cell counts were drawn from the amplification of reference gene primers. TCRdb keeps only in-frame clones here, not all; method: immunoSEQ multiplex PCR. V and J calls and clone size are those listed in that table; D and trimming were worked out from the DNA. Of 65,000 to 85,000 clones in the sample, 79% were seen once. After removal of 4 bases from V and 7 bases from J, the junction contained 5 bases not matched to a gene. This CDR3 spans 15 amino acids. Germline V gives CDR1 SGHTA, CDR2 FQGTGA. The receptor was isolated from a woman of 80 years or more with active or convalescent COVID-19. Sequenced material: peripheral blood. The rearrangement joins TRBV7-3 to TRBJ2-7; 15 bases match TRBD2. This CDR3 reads CASSSTGLAGGEQYF. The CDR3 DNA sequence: TGTGCCAGCAGCTCCACGGGACTAGCGGGAGGTGAGCAGTACTTC.